These 4 T cell receptor beta chains originate from one sample sequenced in a study of blood T cell repertoires in COVID-19. Profiling relied on immunoSEQ multiplex PCR, and the TCRdb table lists in-frame clones only, not all of them. The sample records 50,000 to 60,000 clones, 88% being singletons. Sequences were obtained from peripheral blood. The receptors were sampled from a man between 60 and 70 years old with active COVID-19.

This clone was detected only once. The genes are TRBV6-1 and TRBJ2-7; the D is unclear. This CDR3 comprises 15 residues. Trimming pared 2 bases from V and 0 bases from J, leaving 11 bases between. Germline V gives CDR1 MNHNS, CDR2 SASEGT. The CDR3 here is CASSEIMLSSYEQYF. CDR3 coding DNA: TGTGCCAGCAGTGAAATTATGCTAAGCTCCTACGAGCAGTACTTC.

The genes are TRBV11-3 and TRBJ2-2; no reliable D call. The CDR3 runs 16 residues. Germline V lookup: CDR1 SGHNT, CDR2 YENEEA. V was trimmed by 5 bases and J by 2 bases, leaving 15 bases between them. Written as DNA, the CDR3 is TGTGCCAGCAGCCAGAGGCCGGGTCGAAACACCGGGGAGCTGTTTTTT. It yields the protein CASSQRPGRNTGELFF.

The chain recombines TRBV11-2 with TRBJ2-3, with TRBD2 identical over 12 bases. Germline CDR1 reads SGHAT; CDR2 reads FQNNGV. This CDR3 contains 15 residues. The V and J ends lost 2 bases and 5 bases, in that order; junction bases with no gene match: 2. In DNA, the CDR3 is TGTGCCAGCAGCTTACTAGCGGGAGGGCAAGATACGCAGTATTTT. Its protein product is CASSLLAGGQDTQYF.

This chain uses TRBV6-5 with TRBJ2-6; D is undetermined. V dropped 5 bases and J dropped 4 bases, with 6 bases sitting between them. Germline V gene sequence: CDR1 MNHEY, CDR2 SVGAGI. The CDR3 is 13 amino acids. The CDR3: CASSLQGANVLTF. In nucleotides, the CDR3 is TGTGCCAGCAGTCTCCAGGGGGCCAACGTCCTGACTTTC.